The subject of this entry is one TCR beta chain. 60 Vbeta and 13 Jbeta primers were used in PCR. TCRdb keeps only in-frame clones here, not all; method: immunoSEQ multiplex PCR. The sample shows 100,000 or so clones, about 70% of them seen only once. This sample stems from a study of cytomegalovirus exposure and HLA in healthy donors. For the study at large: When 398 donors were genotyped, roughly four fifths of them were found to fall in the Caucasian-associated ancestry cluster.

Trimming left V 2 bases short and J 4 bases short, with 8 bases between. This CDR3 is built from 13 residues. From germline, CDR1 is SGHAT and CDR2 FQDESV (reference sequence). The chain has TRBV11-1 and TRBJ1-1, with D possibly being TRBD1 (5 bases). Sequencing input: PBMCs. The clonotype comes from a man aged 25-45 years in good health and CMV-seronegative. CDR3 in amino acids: CASSLQGSTEAFF. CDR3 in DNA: TGTGCCAGCAGCTTACAGGGTAGCACTGAAGCTTTCTTT.